The rows below give T cell receptor beta chains drawn from one sample of a study of blood T cell repertoires in COVID-19. Here immunoSEQ multiplex PCR was the method, and the copy in TCRdb shows in-frame clones only, minus some. This sample carries around 260,000 clones, approximately 87% of them seen once, and the ten largest clones take 2.3%. The source material was peripheral blood. Receptors originate from a woman aged 45-59 years with acute or convalescent COVID-19. Both conserved end residues are part of each CDR3. D genes are given only for firm matches. Some rows have no size entry. The others give once, few or many, or a class for an expanded clone.

clone_size v_call d_call cdr3_aa
NA TRBV6-4 NA CASRRGGSTDTQYF
NA TRBV2 NA CASSPNTQKEQYF
NA TRBV6-5 TRBD1 CASRAGQGDEQYF
NA TRBV7-9 NA CASSPQRRFSTDTQYF
NA TRBV24-1 TRBD1 CATSETGFSYEQYF
NA TRBV5-4 NA CASSSNRDNEKLFF
NA TRBV6-5 NA CASRSGEGGRYEQYF
NA TRBV28 TRBD1 CASRTTGYGGNTIYF
NA TRBV27 NA CASSLSKRGSWNTEAFF
NA TRBV24-1 TRBD1 CATRQTGGRPEAFF
once TRBV5-5 TRBD1 CASKGQENTEAFF
NA TRBV5-1 NA CASSLDPPGASAFF
NA TRBV9 TRBD2 CASSLSSGRAYNEQFF
NA TRBV2 NA CASSGRSQETQYF
NA TRBV14 NA CASSPGGIAYNEQFF
NA TRBV24-1 NA CATSDLGRPPHQDQYF
NA TRBV7-2 NA CASSLGSGYEQYF
NA TRBV6-5 NA CASRFTGSLYEQYF
NA TRBV5-5 NA CASSLEVQGWSGQHF
NA TRBV7-2 TRBD1 CASSARDRDNYGYTF
once TRBV7-3 TRBD2 CASSPGLAGNGELFF
few TRBV28 TRBD1 CASRRTSGQGLYEQYF
once TRBV7-3 TRBD2 CASSFAGGLDTQYF
NA TRBV14 TRBD2 CASSQDLIAGGPYEQYF
NA TRBV5-5 TRBD2 CASSLELAGYYEQYF
NA TRBV5-1 NA CASSQGPSGNTIYF
NA TRBV5-1 TRBD1 CASSLGQGDTGELFF
NA TRBV5-1 TRBD1 CASSLEGQGDEKLFF
NA TRBV9 NA CASSPRLFERAAGNTIYF
NA TRBV6-5 NA CASSPRGAPDTQYF
once TRBV27 TRBD1 CASRRTGGVADGYTF
once TRBV28 NA CASLLEGGTEAFF
NA TRBV9 NA CASSVVLQGGTQYF
NA TRBV6-6 TRBD1 CASTMGQGVENTIYF
NA TRBV7-9 NA CASSRDGGQPQHF
NA TRBV9 TRBD1 CASSVVWTGGADTQYF